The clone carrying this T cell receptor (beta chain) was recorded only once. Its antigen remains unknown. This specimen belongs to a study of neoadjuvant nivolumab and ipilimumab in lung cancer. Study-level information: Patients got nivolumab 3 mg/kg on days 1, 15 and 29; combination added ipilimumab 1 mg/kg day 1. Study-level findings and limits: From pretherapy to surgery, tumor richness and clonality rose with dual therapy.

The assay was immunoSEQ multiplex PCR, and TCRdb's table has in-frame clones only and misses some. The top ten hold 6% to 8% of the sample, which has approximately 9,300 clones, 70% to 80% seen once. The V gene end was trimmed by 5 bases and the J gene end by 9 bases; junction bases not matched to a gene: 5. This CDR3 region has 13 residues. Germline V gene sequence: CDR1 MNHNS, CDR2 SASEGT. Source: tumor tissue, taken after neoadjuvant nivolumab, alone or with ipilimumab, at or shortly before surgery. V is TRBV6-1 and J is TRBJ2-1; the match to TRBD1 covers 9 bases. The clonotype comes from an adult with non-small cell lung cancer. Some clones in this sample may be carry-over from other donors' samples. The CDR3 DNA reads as TGTGCCAGCAGTATTACAGGGGGCAGTGAGCAGTTCTTC. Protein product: CASSITGGSEQFF.